These 10 T cell receptor beta chains came from one sample sequenced in a study of metastatic and nonmetastatic thyroid tumors. There were no patients who had received any treatment before thyroid surgery. TCRdb re-clonotyped the PCR reads through MiXCR. The table includes 11,000 to 15,000 clones, around 4% detected once. The specimen was tumor tissue. The receptors here all came from a female donor with papillary thyroid cancer or a benign thyroid nodule (not recorded which). Some clones in this sample may be carry-over from other donors' samples.

This clone was detected only a few times. This chain uses TRBV3-1 with TRBJ2-2; TRBD2 agrees at 8 bases. The CDR3 length is 16 residues. The V segment lost 4 bases and the J segment 2 bases; nucleotides outside the gene matches: 6. CDR1 is LGHDT, CDR2 YNNKEL, per germline (reference sequence). CDR3 sequence reads: CASSPVAGLNTGELFF. CDR3 in DNA: TGTGCCAGCAGCCCCGTAGCGGGACTAAACACCGGGGAGCTGTTTTTT.

The chain joins TRBV6-1 to TRBJ2-7, with TRBD1 matching over 7 bases. CDR1 and CDR2 (germline): MNHNS, SASEGT. J gave up 3 bases and V 6 bases, and 5 bases lay outside the gene matches. The CDR3 extends over 13 amino acids. CDR3 sequence reads: CASSNTGDYEQYF. The CDR3 nucleotides read TGTGCCAGCAGCAACACAGGGGACTACGAGCAGTACTTC.

This clone was seen a handful of times. The chain couples TRBV20-1 to TRBJ2-2; the match to TRBD1 covers 7 bases. J was trimmed by 5 bases and V by 6 bases; bases with no gene match: 6. Germline CDR1 DFQATT, CDR2 SNEGSKA (reference sequence). The CDR3 length is 13 residues. CDR3 sequence reads: CSAPGQATGELFF. CDR3 nucleotide sequence: TGCAGTGCACCCGGACAGGCTACCGGGGAGCTGTTTTTT.

This chain uses TRBV15 with TRBJ1-4; no clear D gene. The CDR3 runs to 14 residues. Trimming cost V 0 bases and J 9 bases, with 11 bases left between them. Germline V gives CDR1 LNHNV, CDR2 YYDKDF (reference sequence). The CDR3 here is CATSRDGGGQKLFF. For the CDR3, the DNA is TGTGCCACCAGCAGAGATGGAGGAGGGCAAAAACTGTTTTTT.

In its sample, this clone was seen a few times. This chain uses TRBV20-1 with TRBJ2-5; tentative D call: TRBD1 (7 bases). Per germline, CDR1 DFQATT and CDR2 SNEGSKA (reference sequence). The CDR3 loop spans 15 amino acids. V shed 0 bases and J shed 1 base, with 12 bases lying between them. Here the CDR3 reads CSARDHRGGQETQYF. Here the CDR3 DNA reads TGCAGTGCTAGAGACCACAGGGGAGGCCAAGAGACCCAGTACTTC.

This clone was recorded a few times. The rearrangement links TRBV5-1 to TRBJ2-7; D not certain. Trimming left V 0 bases short and J 0 bases short, with 7 bases between. Per germline, CDR1 SGHRS and CDR2 YFSETQ. The CDR3 consists of 14 residues. DNA for the CDR3: TGCGCCAGCAGCTTGGGACCAAGCTCCTACGAGCAGTACTTC. Translating it yields CASSLGPSSYEQYF.

This clone was seen a handful of times. This chain links TRBV6-1 with TRBJ2-2; no definite D call. V was pared by 7 bases and J by 2 bases, with 8 bases between. The CDR3 covers 13 residues. Germline V gene lookup returns CDR1 MNHNS and CDR2 SASEGT. CDR3 residues: CASIRHNTGELFF. The CDR3 DNA reads TGTGCCAGCATCAGGCATAACACCGGGGAGCTGTTTTTT.

The chain uses TRBV7-6 and TRBJ2-7; D remains unclear. The CDR3 totals 15 residues. V shed 1 base and J shed 2 bases, with 12 bases lying between them. Germline assignment: CDR1 SGHVS and CDR2 FNYEAQ. CDR3 sequence: CASSLERVRPYEQYF. CDR3 DNA: TGTGCCAGCAGCTTAGAACGGGTTCGCCCCTACGAGCAGTACTTC.

By sample fraction, this clone is large. V gene TRBV12-3 or TRBV12-4 combines with J gene TRBJ1-2; 8 nucleotides match TRBD1. The CDR3 has 14 amino acids. The junction had 7 bases not matched to a gene; V was cut back by 6 bases and J by 4 bases. CDR3 in amino acids: CASSRQGNGYGYTF. The DNA for the CDR3 is TGTGCCAGCAGCAGACAGGGGAACGGCTATGGCTACACCTTC.

This clone is large by share. The genes are TRBV11-3 and TRBJ2-2; D uncertain. Trimming removed 5 bases from V and 1 base from J, with 8 bases in between. This CDR3 has 14 amino acids. CDR1 SGHNT and CDR2 YENEEA come from the germline V gene. This CDR3 reads CASSRSGNTGELFF. CDR3 nucleotides: TGTGCCAGCAGCCGGTCAGGGAACACCGGGGAGCTGTTTTTT.